One and the same sample provided the 3 T cell receptor beta chains below, sequenced in a study of blood T cell repertoires in COVID-19. Profiling relied on immunoSEQ multiplex PCR, and the TCRdb table lists in-frame clones only, not all of them. The sample shows around 200,000 clones, 80% to 90% of them seen only once. Sequenced: peripheral blood. Receptors originate from a man in his forties or fifties with active or convalescent COVID-19.

The genes are TRBV10-1 and TRBJ2-7, with no clear D. The V and J ends lost 4 bases and 3 bases respectively, with 13 bases between them. This CDR3 is 14 amino acids long. Germline lookup yields CDR1 WNHNN and CDR2 SYGVQD (reference sequence). DNA of the CDR3: TGCGCCAGCAGTGTCAGGCCCTCGATCTACGAGCAGTACTTC. Translated, it gives CASSVRPSIYEQYF.

This chain uses TRBV4-2 with TRBJ1-2, with 8 positions matching TRBD1. Losses at the gene ends were 0 bases for V and 4 bases for J; bases not matched to a gene: 10. This CDR3 spans 17 amino acids. Germline V gene lookup returns CDR1 LGHNA and CDR2 YNFKEQ. CDR3 residues: CASSQDPGGHSSYGYTF. The CDR3 region has the DNA TGTGCCAGCAGCCAAGATCCAGGGGGCCATTCAAGCTATGGCTACACCTTC.

V gene TRBV21-1 combines with J gene TRBJ2-5; the table's D call of TRBD1 was not tested on the DNA. TRBV21-1 is a documented pseudogene. The CDR3 is 17 amino acids. CDR3 amino acids: CASSSGGWTAYQETQYF. CDR3 nucleotide sequence: TGTGCCAGCAGCTCTGGGGGCTGGACAGCGTACCAAGAGACCCAGTACTTC.